The T cell receptor beta chain described here comes from a study of blood T cell repertoires in COVID-19. Study overall: Samples came from the United States, Italy and Spain, spanning acute and convalescent COVID-19. The cDNA or gDNA used as material had been derived from T cells, B-cell-depleted T cells, or PBMCs.

Germline assignment: CDR1 KGHSH and CDR2 LQKENI. V dropped 3 bases and J dropped 3; count of bases not matched to a gene: 19. CDR3 length: 19 amino acids. The assay was immunoSEQ multiplex PCR, and TCRdb's table has in-frame clones only and misses some. The sample holds fewer than 200,000 clones, around 80% seen once. The source material was peripheral blood. This receptor was taken from a man in his sixties or seventies with active or convalescent COVID-19. This rearrangement joins TRBV18 to TRBJ2-5, with TRBD1 matching over 7 bases. CDR3 sequence: CASSPSPRVRDRRKETQYF. The CDR3 DNA sequence: TGTGCCAGCTCACCGTCTCCACGGGTCAGGGACAGACGGAAAGAGACCCAGTACTTC.